These 32 T cell receptor beta chains were sequenced from one sample in a study of vaccination effects on CD4 cells after COVID-19. The data were produced by immunoSEQ multiplex PCR, yet TCRdb's version contains in-frame clones alone and is incomplete. The table lists roughly 24,000 clones, approximately 70% of them singletons, with under 5.5% in the top ten. Sequencing was preceded by expansion of antigen-specific CD4+ T cells with viral peptide pools in the ViraFEST assay. Subsequent to roughly 9 days of culture, CD4+ T cells were isolated. Vaccinated participants had no history of SARS-CoV-2 infection and tested negative for nucleocapsid antibodies. For these TCRs, the target antigens are not known. The sample in question was CD4+ T cells from PBMCs cultured with SARS-CoV-2 spike peptides, obtained before COVID-19 vaccination. The receptors derive from a human donor who received a COVID-19 vaccine.

This chain links TRBV5-1 with TRBJ1-2; tentative D call: TRBD1 (6 bases). The germline CDR1 and CDR2 sequences are SGHRS and YFSETQ. CDR3 length: 16 amino acids. Trimming stripped 4 bases from V and 1 base from J, with 17 bases between. CDR3 in amino acids: CASSPGTGTINYGYTF. The CDR3 bases are TGCGCCAGCAGCCCGGGAACAGGGACCATTAACTATGGCTACACCTTC.

V and J are TRBV7-2 and TRBJ2-3; no clear D gene. The germline V and J ends were trimmed by 3 bases and 3 bases, with 4 bases remaining between them. Germline V gene lookup returns CDR1 SGHTA and CDR2 FQGNSA. This CDR3 contains 12 residues. The CDR3 DNA is TGTGCCAGCAGCTTCTCTACAGATACGCAGTATTTT. This sequence encodes CASSFSTDTQYF.

J is TRBJ2-7 and V is TRBV14, with 7 bases lining up with TRBD2. CDR3 length equals 13 residues. From germline, CDR1 is SGHDN and CDR2 FVKESK. The junction had 6 bases not matched to a gene; V was cut back by 4 bases and J by 6 bases. Here the CDR3 reads CASSPRLASEQYF. The CDR3, as DNA: TGTGCCAGCAGCCCGCGACTAGCTAGCGAGCAGTACTTC. Variable domain in full (rest from reference TRBV14 and TRBJ2-7): EAGVTQFPSHSVIEKGQTVTLRCDPISGHDNLYWYRRVMGKEIKFLLHFVKESKQDESGMPNNRFLAERTGGTYSTLKVQPAELEDSGVYFCASSPRLASEQYFGPGTRLTVT.

This clone showed up just a few times. The chain uses TRBV5-1 and TRBJ1-1, with a possible D match to TRBD1 (5 bases). Germline CDR1 is SGHRS and CDR2 is YFSETQ. The V end lost 4 bases, the J end lost 1 base, and 11 bases lay between the germline ends. CDR3 length: 14 residues. The CDR3 spells CASSVQAGNTEAFF. CDR3 nucleotides: TGCGCCAGCAGCGTACAGGCGGGGAACACTGAAGCTTTCTTT.

J is TRBJ2-7 and V is TRBV27, with 8 bases identical to TRBD2. J was trimmed by 1 base and V by 5 bases; bases with no gene match: 10. There are 16 residues in the CDR3. The germline V gene encodes CDR1 MNHEY and CDR2 SMNVEV (reference sequence). The CDR3 here is CASSPRVSGESYEQYF. Written as DNA, the CDR3 is TGTGCCAGCAGTCCCAGGGTTAGCGGGGAATCCTACGAGCAGTACTTC.

This clone was observed once. Other nucleotide sequences from this sample produce the same CDR3. J is TRBJ1-2 and V is TRBV6-5, with 10 nucleotides matching TRBD1. V was clipped by 5 bases and J by 2 bases; unmatched bases: 2. The CDR3 totals 14 residues. Germline CDR1 and CDR2: MNHEY and SVGAGI. The CDR3 DNA sequence: TGTGCCAGCAGTCGGGACAGGGGAAACTATGGCTACACCTTC. As protein: CASSRDRGNYGYTF.

The rearrangement links TRBV6-1 to TRBJ2-3; 11 positions match TRBD2. J gave up 4 bases and V 2 bases, and 2 bases lay outside the gene matches. This CDR3 has 15 amino acids. Germline V CDR1 and CDR2: MNHNS, SASEGT. The chain's CDR3 is CASSEISGGADTQYF. The CDR3 nucleotides are TGTGCCAGCAGTGAAATTAGCGGGGGGGCAGATACGCAGTATTTT.

CDR3 residues: CASSPGQNEDEKLFF. CDR3 DNA: TGCGCCAGCAGCCCGGGACAGAATGAAGATGAAAAACTGTTTTTT. The J gene is TRBJ1-4, the V gene TRBV5-1, with 7 bases lining up with TRBD1. Germline loops: CDR1 SGHRS, CDR2 YFSETQ. V gave up 4 bases and J gave up 6 bases; unmatched junction bases: 9. This CDR3 spans 15 amino acids.

The sample holds one count of this clone. The V gene is TRBV4-2, the J gene TRBJ2-5; TRBD2 aligns across 7 bases. The germline gives CDR1 LGHNA, CDR2 YNFKEQ. V lost 0 bases, J lost 2 bases, and 6 bases stayed unmatched. The CDR3 is made up of 16 amino acids. The CDR3 nucleotides are TGTGCCAGCAGCCAAGAGGGGGGGACTGGGCAAGAGACCCAGTACTTC. The encoded protein is CASSQEGGTGQETQYF.

As DNA, the CDR3 is TGTGCCAGCACCCGCCGGGGGCGAACTGAAGCTTTCTTT. Residues: CASTRRGRTEAFF. This rearrangement joins TRBV12-3 or TRBV12-4 to TRBJ1-1; D possibly corresponds to TRBD1 (6 bases). The CDR3 length is 13 residues. V dropped 7 bases and J dropped 5 bases, with 14 bases sitting between them.

The chain combines TRBV6-6 with TRBJ2-3; no firm D call. The CDR3 has 13 residues. The V end lost 0 bases, the J end lost 4 bases, and 5 bases lay between the germline ends. Germline loops: CDR1 MNHNY, CDR2 SVGAGI (reference sequence). The CDR3 spells CASSYSLADTQYF. CDR3 bases: TGTGCCAGCAGTTACTCGTTGGCAGATACGCAGTATTTT.

V and J are TRBV18 and TRBJ1-4, with D tentatively TRBD1 (6 bases). Deletions cut 4 bases from V and 3 bases from J, with 18 bases between. CDR1 and CDR2 (germline): KGHSH, LQKENI. CDR3 length: 17 amino acids. DNA of the CDR3: TGTGCCAGCTCACTACGGACAGCACCGGCCGCTAATGAAAAACTGTTTTTT. It is translated as CASSLRTAPAANEKLFF.

V and J are TRBV6-5 and TRBJ1-2; D remains unclear. Per germline, CDR1 MNHEY and CDR2 SVGAGI. The ends were cut back, 4 bases at V and 4 bases at J, with 10 bases in the middle. The CDR3 spans 13 residues. DNA for the CDR3: TGTGCCAGCAGTTCCGGGCCGTTCTATGGCTACACCTTC. Protein product: CASSSGPFYGYTF.

The V call is TRBV2, the J call TRBJ1-3; TRBD1 might be the D (5 bases). V was shortened by 7 bases and J by 11 bases, with 24 bases between the two germline ends. Germline loops: CDR1 SNHLY, CDR2 FYNNEI. The CDR3 covers 15 residues. CDR3: CASTPNSPVQGAIYF. CDR3 DNA: TGTGCCAGCACCCCCAATAGTCCTGTCCAGGGCGCCATATATTTT.

This clone has a handful of counts. J is TRBJ2-7 and V is TRBV24-1; 9 bases match TRBD1. V lost 4 bases to trimming and J lost 3 bases; unmatched junction nucleotides: 12. The CDR3 totals 17 residues. Per the germline V gene, CDR1 is KGHDR and CDR2 is SFDVKD. The CDR3: CATSDKEGQGKSYEQYF. CDR3 in DNA: TGTGCCACCAGTGACAAAGAGGGACAGGGTAAAAGCTACGAGCAGTACTTC.

This chain uses TRBV5-1 with TRBJ2-1, with D tentatively TRBD1 (6 bases). The germline V gene has CDR1 SGHRS and CDR2 YFSETQ. V was clipped by 0 bases and J by 6 bases, with 10 bases between them. This CDR3 spans 14 amino acids. The CDR3 reads CASSLGQVPNEQFF. CDR3 DNA sequence: TGCGCCAGCAGCTTGGGACAGGTACCCAATGAGCAGTTCTTC.

The J gene is TRBJ1-4, the V gene TRBV27; D is ambiguous. Germline values: CDR1 MNHEY, CDR2 SMNVEV (reference sequence). Deletions cut 5 bases from V and 4 bases from J, with 14 bases between. This CDR3 has 15 amino acids. The CDR3 DNA reads TGTGCCAGCAGTCCCATCGAGGCCAATAATGAAAAACTGTTTTTT. Its protein product is CASSPIEANNEKLFF.

The V call is TRBV6-6, the J call TRBJ1-5; a weak D match, TRBD1 (5 bases). CDR1 and CDR2 (germline): MNHNY, SVGAGI (reference sequence). V lost 4 bases, J lost 7 bases, and 11 bases lay in between. The CDR3 length is 13 residues. The CDR3 nucleotides read TGTGCCAGCAGTTGGGAGGGGTTCCAGCCCCAGCATTTT. Protein sequence: CASSWEGFQPQHF.

The chain couples TRBV28 to TRBJ2-5; 8 nucleotides line up with TRBD1. V dropped 6 bases and J dropped 5; count of bases not matched to a gene: 8. The CDR3 has 14 amino acids. Germline V gene sequence: CDR1 MDHEN, CDR2 SYDVKM. CDR3 amino acids: CASRKDRVWETQYF. CDR3 DNA: TGTGCCAGCAGAAAGGACAGGGTCTGGGAGACCCAGTACTTC.

The V gene is TRBV6-5, the J gene TRBJ1-5; D is ambiguous. The V end lost 6 bases, the J end lost 1 base, and 10 bases lay between the germline ends. The CDR3 is made up of 14 amino acids. Germline V lookup: CDR1 MNHEY, CDR2 SVGAGI. CDR3 in DNA: TGTGCCAGCAGCGCGGACGGAAGCAATCAGCCCCAGCATTTT. This translates into CASSADGSNQPQHF.

The CDR3 is CATSDKGGREQYF. CDR3 sequence (DNA): TGTGCCACCAGTGATAAGGGAGGGCGGGAGCAGTACTTC. The V gene is TRBV24-1, the J gene TRBJ2-7, with TRBD2 identical over 7 bases. J lost 7 bases, V lost 3 bases, and 5 bases had no gene match. This CDR3 has 13 residues. Germline CDR1 is KGHDR and CDR2 is SFDVKD.

CDR3 nucleotide sequence: TGTGCCAGCAGCTTCCTCGGGGTCACCGGGGAGCTGTTTTTT. Translating it yields CASSFLGVTGELFF. The genes are TRBV7-9 and TRBJ2-2, with D perhaps matching TRBD2 (5 bases). V was trimmed by 3 bases and J by 4 bases, leaving 9 bases between them. The germline V gene encodes CDR1 SEHNR and CDR2 FQNEAQ (reference sequence). This CDR3 spans 14 amino acids.

DNA of the CDR3: TGTGCCAGCAGCTCAAGGGGGGGCCGTGAAAAACTGTTTTTT. This encodes CASSSRGGREKLFF. The chain combines TRBV7-2 with TRBJ1-4; D might be TRBD1 (6 bases). The ends were cut back, 4 bases at V and 7 bases at J, with 13 bases in the middle. Per germline, CDR1 SGHTA and CDR2 FQGNSA. This CDR3 contains 14 residues.

The chain recombines TRBV7-8 with TRBJ1-6; tentative D call: TRBD1 (5 bases). V dropped 1 base and J dropped 8 bases, with 12 bases sitting between them. Germline values: CDR1 SGHVS, CDR2 FQNEAQ. This CDR3 has 15 amino acids. The CDR3 DNA sequence: TGTGCCAGCAGCTTAGTAGGGACTGCCTATTCACCCCTCCACTTT. This gives the protein CASSLVGTAYSPLHF. Drawing the rest from reference TRBV7-8 and TRBJ1-6, the complete variable domain is GAGVSQSPRYKVAKRGQDVALRCDPISGHVSLFWYQQALGQGPEFLTYFQNEAQLDKSGLPSDRFFAERPEGSVSTLKIQRTQQEDSAVYLCASSLVGTAYSPLHFGNGTRLTVT.

This chain joins TRBV7-6 and TRBJ1-5, with 9 bases matching TRBD1. Germline assignment: CDR1 SGHVS and CDR2 FNYEAQ. With 1 base clipped from V and 4 bases from J, the junction kept 8 bases outside the gene matches. This CDR3 region has 17 residues. DNA for the CDR3: TGTGCCAGCAGCTTAGTTCGTTCGGGACAGGGTAATCAGCCCCAGCATTTT. Translation: CASSLVRSGQGNQPQHF.

The sample holds a few counts of this clone. The genes are TRBV3-1 (or the pseudogene TRBV3-2) and TRBJ1-5; 7 nucleotides agree with TRBD1. Germline V gives CDR1 LGHDT, CDR2 YNNKEL (reference sequence). The V segment lost 4 bases and the J segment 3 bases; nucleotides outside the gene matches: 6. This CDR3 region has 15 residues. The CDR3, as DNA: TGTGCCAGCAGCCCCCTGACAGGGATCAATCAGCCCCAGCATTTT. It specifies CASSPLTGINQPQHF.

CDR3 bases: TGCGCCAGCAGCCGGCCAGGGGTCGAGACCCAGTACTTC. It is translated as CASSRPGVETQYF. The chain couples TRBV5-1 to TRBJ2-5; D is perhaps TRBD1 (6 bases). The CDR3 runs to 13 residues. Trimming shortened V by 4 bases and J by 5 bases, and 12 bases separated the two germline ends. Germline V gene lookup returns CDR1 SGHRS and CDR2 YFSETQ.

The rearrangement links TRBV9 to TRBJ1-2, with D possibly matching TRBD1 (5 bases). V was shortened by 0 bases and J by 3 bases, with 9 bases between the two germline ends. The CDR3 contains 14 residues. Germline V CDR1 and CDR2: SGDLS, YYNGEE. In nucleotides, the CDR3 is TGTGCCAGCAGCGTAGTGCGGGGCGACTATGGCTACACCTTC. Its protein product is CASSVVRGDYGYTF.

This chain connects TRBV6-2 or TRBV6-3 to TRBJ2-5, with D possibly matching TRBD2 (5 bases). CDR3 length: 14 residues. V was shortened by 6 bases and J by 0 bases, with 11 bases between the two germline ends. Germline loops: CDR1 MNHEY, CDR2 SVGEGT. In nucleotides, the CDR3 is TGTGCCAGCAGCGTTAGAGGGAACCAAGAGACCCAGTACTTC. Protein sequence: CASSVRGNQETQYF.

This chain connects TRBV5-1 to TRBJ1-4; D remains unclear. This CDR3 region has 15 residues. V lost 2 bases and J 7 bases, leaving 15 bases between the germline ends. Germline assignment: CDR1 SGHRS and CDR2 YFSETQ. The CDR3, as DNA: TGCGCCAGCAGCTTCAACTCCGTTAAGGGTGAAAAACTGTTTTTT. Translated: CASSFNSVKGEKLFF.

This clone was picked up a small number of times. The V gene is TRBV18, the J gene TRBJ1-3; tentative D call: TRBD1 (5 bases). Germline V gene lookup returns CDR1 KGHSH and CDR2 LQKENI. This CDR3 has 19 amino acids. V lost 3 bases, J lost 0 bases, and 21 bases lay in between. CDR3 amino acids: CASSPQPQGGLGSGNTIYF. Here the CDR3 DNA reads TGTGCCAGCTCACCTCAACCTCAGGGAGGGCTGGGCTCTGGAAACACCATATATTTT.

The chain recombines TRBV27 with TRBJ2-1; 10 nucleotides align to TRBD2. V lost 5 bases to trimming and J lost 14 bases; unmatched junction nucleotides: 9. Germline V gene data show CDR1 as MNHEY and CDR2 as SMNVEV (reference sequence). There are 13 residues in the CDR3. The CDR3 sequence: CASSLNQLAGKFF. In DNA, the CDR3 is TGTGCCAGCAGTCTTAACCAACTAGCGGGGAAGTTCTTC.